This paragraph covers one T cell receptor (beta chain) sequence. Its antigen is unknown. This entry comes from a study of T cell repertoires in cytomegalovirus infection. About the study: From public TCR beta signatures came an indication of both CMV infection and matching HLA type.

Study-level findings and limits: The study found HLA-C-restricted CMV-specific TCR beta clonotypes dominating the ex vivo response. Totalled public TCR beta family frequency picked out people who carried CMV plus the relevant HLA.

V shed 1 base and J 2 bases; nucleotides not matched to a gene: 14. Germline CDR1 is SQVTM and CDR2 is ANQGSEA. There are 17 residues in the CDR3. TCRdb re-called the reads through MiXCR, storing one row per CDR3 protein. The table includes 480,000 or so distinct CDR3 sequences, about 11% detected once. The J gene is TRBJ2-7, the V gene TRBV29-1, with TRBD1 matching 7 bases. The sequenced sample consisted of PBMCs. This sequence originates from a human donor in good health (CMV status not recorded). Some clones in this sample may be carry-over from other donors' samples. The CDR3 nucleotides read TGCAGCGTTGAAGCGGCCCTCACCCGGGACAGTGCCTACGAGCAGTACTTC. Residues: CSVEAALTRDSAYEQYF.